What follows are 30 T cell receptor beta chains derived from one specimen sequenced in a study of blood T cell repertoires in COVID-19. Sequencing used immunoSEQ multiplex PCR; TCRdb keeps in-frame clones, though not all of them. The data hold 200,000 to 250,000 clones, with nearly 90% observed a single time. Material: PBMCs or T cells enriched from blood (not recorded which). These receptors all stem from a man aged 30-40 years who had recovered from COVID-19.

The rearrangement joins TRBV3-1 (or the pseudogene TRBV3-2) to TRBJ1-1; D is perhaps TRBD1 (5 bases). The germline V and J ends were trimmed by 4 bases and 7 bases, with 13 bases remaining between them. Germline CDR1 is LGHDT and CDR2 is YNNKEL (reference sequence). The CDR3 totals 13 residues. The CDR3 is CASSPGTAIEAFF. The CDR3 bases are TGTGCCAGCAGCCCAGGGACTGCGATTGAAGCTTTCTTT.

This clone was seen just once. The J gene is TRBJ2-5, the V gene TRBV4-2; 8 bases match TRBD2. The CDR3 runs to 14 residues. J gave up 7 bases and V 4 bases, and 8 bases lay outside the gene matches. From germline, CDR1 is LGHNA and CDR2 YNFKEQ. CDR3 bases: TGTGCCAGCAGCCGTAGCGGGGACGGGGGGACCCAGTACTTC. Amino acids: CASSRSGDGGTQYF.

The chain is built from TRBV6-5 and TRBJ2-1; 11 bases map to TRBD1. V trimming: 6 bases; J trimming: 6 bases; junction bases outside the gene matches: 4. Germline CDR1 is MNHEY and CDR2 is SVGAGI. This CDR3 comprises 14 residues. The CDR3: CASRDRGRFNEQFF. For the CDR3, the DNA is TGTGCCAGCAGGGACAGGGGGCGTTTCAATGAGCAGTTCTTC.

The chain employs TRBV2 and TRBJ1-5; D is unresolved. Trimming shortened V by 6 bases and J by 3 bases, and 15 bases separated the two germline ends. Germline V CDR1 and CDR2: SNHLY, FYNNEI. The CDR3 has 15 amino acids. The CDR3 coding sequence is TGTGCCAGCAGCCGCGAAGCGGGTTTCAATCAGCCCCAGCATTTT. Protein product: CASSREAGFNQPQHF.

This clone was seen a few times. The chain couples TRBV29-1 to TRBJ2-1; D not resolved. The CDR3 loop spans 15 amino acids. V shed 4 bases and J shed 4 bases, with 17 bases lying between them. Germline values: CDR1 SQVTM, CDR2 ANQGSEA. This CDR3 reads CSVVSRQPIYNEQFF. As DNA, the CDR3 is TGCAGCGTTGTATCTAGGCAACCTATTTACAATGAGCAGTTCTTC.

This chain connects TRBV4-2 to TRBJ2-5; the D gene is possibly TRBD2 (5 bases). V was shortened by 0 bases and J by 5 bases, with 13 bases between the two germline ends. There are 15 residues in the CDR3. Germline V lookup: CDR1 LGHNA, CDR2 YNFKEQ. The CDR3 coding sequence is TGTGCCAGCAGCCAAGAGTGGGCGGGTCGGGAGACCCAGTACTTC. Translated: CASSQEWAGRETQYF.

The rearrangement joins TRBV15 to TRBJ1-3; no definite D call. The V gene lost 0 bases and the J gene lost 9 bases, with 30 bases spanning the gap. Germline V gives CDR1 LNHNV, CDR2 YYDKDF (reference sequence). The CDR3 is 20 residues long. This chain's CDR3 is CATSRDLPRARSLRGSTIYF. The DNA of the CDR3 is TGTGCCACCAGCAGAGATCTCCCCCGGGCGCGCTCGTTGCGCGGGAGCACCATATATTTT.

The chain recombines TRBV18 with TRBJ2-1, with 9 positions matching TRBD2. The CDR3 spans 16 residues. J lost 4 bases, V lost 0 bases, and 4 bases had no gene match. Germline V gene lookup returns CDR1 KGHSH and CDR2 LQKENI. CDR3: CASSPPASGKYNEQFF. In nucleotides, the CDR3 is TGTGCCAGCTCACCACCCGCTAGCGGGAAATACAATGAGCAGTTCTTC.

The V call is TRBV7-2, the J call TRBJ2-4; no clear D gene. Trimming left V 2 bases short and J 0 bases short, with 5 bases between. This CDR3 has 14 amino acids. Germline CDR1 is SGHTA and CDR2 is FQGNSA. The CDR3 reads CASSLRVAKNIQYF. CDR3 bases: TGTGCCAGCAGCTTACGGGTAGCCAAAAACATTCAGTACTTC.

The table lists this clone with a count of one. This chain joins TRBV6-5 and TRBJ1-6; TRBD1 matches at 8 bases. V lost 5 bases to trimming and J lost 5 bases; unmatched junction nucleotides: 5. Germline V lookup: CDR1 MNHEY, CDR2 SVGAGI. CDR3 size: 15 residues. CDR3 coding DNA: TGTGCCAGCAGTCCCCGGACAGGGAATAATTCACCCCTCCACTTT. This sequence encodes CASSPRTGNNSPLHF.

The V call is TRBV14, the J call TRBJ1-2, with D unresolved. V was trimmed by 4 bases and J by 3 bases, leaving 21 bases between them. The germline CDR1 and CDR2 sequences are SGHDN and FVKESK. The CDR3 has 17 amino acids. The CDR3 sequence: CASSPPGISGIDYGYTF. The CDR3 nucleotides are TGTGCCAGCAGCCCCCCGGGAATTTCTGGGATAGACTATGGCTACACCTTC.

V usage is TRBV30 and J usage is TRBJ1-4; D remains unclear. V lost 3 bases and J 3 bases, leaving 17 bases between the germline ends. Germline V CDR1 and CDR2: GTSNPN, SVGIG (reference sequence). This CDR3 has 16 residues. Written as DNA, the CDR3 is TGTGCCTGGAGGCGGATCGACCGAACGGCTAATGAAAAACTGTTTTTT. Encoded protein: CAWRRIDRTANEKLFF.

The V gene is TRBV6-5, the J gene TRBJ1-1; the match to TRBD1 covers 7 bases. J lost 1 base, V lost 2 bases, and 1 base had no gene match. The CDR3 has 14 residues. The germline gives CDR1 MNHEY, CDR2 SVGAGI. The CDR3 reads CASSYGQANTEAFF. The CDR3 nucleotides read TGTGCCAGCAGTTACGGACAGGCGAACACTGAAGCTTTCTTT.

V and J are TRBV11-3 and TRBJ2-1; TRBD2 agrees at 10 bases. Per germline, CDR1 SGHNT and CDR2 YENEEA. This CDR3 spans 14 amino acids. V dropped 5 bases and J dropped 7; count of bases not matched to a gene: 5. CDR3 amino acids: CASSPSGSGNEQFF. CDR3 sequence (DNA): TGTGCCAGCAGCCCTAGCGGGAGTGGTAATGAGCAGTTCTTC.

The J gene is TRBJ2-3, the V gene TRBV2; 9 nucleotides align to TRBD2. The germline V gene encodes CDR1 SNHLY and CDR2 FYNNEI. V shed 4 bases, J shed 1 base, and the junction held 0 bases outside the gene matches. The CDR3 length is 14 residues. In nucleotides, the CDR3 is TGTGCCAGCAGTGGCGGGGGGGGCACAGATACGCAGTATTTT. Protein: CASSGGGGTDTQYF.

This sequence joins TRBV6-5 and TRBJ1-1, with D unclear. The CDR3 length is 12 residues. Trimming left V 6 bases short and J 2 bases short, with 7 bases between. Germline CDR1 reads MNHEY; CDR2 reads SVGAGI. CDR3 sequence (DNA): TGTGCCAGCAGCCACTATAACACTGAAGCTTTCTTT. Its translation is CASSHYNTEAFF.

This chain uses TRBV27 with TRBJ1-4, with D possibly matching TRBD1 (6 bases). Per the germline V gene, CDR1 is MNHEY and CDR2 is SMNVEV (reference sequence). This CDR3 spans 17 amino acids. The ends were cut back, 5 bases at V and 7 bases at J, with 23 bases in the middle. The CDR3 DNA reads TGTGCCAGCAGTATTAAAGGGAACAGGGAGAGGAGTGAAAAACTGTTTTTT. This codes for CASSIKGNRERSEKLFF. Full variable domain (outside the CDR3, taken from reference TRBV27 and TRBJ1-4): EAQVTQNPRYLITVTGKKLTVTCSQNMNHEYMSWYRQDPGLGLRQIYYSMNVEVTDKGDVPEGYKVSRKEKRNFPLILESPSPNQTSLYFCASSIKGNRERSEKLFFGSGTQLSVL.

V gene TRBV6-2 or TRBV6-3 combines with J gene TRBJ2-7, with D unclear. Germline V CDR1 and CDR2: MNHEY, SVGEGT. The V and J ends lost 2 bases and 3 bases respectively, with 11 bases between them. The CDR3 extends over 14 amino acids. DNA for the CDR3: TGTGCCAGCAGTTACGCAGGCCCCTTCTACGAGCAGTACTTC. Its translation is CASSYAGPFYEQYF.

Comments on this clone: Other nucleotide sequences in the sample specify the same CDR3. CDR3 residues: CASSGTVYGYTF. CDR3 DNA sequence: TGTGCCAGCAGCGGGACAGTCTATGGCTACACCTTC. The chain couples TRBV28 to TRBJ1-2; the match to TRBD1 covers 7 bases. The junction had 2 bases not matched to a gene; V was cut back by 6 bases and J by 4 bases. This CDR3 comprises 12 residues. The germline V gene has CDR1 MDHEN and CDR2 SYDVKM.

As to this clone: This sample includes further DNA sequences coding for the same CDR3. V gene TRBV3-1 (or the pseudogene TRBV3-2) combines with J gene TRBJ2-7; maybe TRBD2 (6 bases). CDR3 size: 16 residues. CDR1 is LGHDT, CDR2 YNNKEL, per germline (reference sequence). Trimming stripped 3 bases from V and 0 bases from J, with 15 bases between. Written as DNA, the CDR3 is TGTGCCAGCAGCCAGGTTGGGGGGAAGTCCTCCTACGAGCAGTACTTC. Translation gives CASSQVGGKSSYEQYF.

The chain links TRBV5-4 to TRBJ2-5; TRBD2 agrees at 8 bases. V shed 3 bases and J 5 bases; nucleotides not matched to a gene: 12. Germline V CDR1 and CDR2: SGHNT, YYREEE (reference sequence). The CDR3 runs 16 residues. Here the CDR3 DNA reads TGTGCCAGCAGCTGGGGGGTTGGCGGGAGGTCGGAGACCCAGTACTTC. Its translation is CASSWGVGGRSETQYF.

CDR3 DNA sequence: TGTGCCAGCAGCTTAGCGCAGGGACAGGGGCCTGGCTACACCTTC. This sequence encodes CASSLAQGQGPGYTF. The V gene is TRBV7-9, the J gene TRBJ1-2; 10 bases fit TRBD1. This CDR3 is 15 amino acids long. The germline V gene encodes CDR1 SEHNR and CDR2 FQNEAQ (reference sequence). Trimming took 0 bases from V and 7 from J; bases not matched to a gene: 5.

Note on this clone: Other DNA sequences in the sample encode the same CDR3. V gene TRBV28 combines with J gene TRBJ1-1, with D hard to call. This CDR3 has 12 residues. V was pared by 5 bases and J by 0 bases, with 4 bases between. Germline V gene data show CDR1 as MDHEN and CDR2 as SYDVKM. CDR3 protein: CASSSVNTEAFF. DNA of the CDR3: TGTGCCAGCAGTAGCGTGAACACTGAAGCTTTCTTT.

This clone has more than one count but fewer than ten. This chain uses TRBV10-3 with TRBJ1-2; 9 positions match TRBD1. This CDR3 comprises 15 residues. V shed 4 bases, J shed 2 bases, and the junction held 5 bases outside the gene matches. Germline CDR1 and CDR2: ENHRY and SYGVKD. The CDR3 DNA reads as TGTGCCATCAGTGGGTGGGACAGGGACAACTATGGCTACACCTTC. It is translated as CAISGWDRDNYGYTF.

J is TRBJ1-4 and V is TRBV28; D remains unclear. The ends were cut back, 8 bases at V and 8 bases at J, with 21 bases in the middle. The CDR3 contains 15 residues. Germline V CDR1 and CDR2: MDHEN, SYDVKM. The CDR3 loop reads CASQRSGGLGEKLFF. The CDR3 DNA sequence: TGTGCCAGCCAACGGTCAGGCGGGTTGGGAGAAAAACTGTTTTTT.

CDR3 in amino acids: CASSRTGPYEQYF. The DNA for the CDR3 is TGTGCCAGCAGTAGGACAGGGCCTTACGAGCAGTACTTC. This chain links TRBV6-2 or TRBV6-3 with TRBJ2-7, with 8 positions matching TRBD1. V gave up 5 bases and J gave up 4 bases; unmatched junction bases: 4. Germline CDR1 and CDR2: MNHEY and SVGEGT. This CDR3 contains 13 residues.

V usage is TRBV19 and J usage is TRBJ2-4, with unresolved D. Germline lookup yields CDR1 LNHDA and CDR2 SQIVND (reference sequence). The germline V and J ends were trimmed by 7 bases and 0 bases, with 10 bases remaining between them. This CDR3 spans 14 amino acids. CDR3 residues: CASMNSLAKNIQYF. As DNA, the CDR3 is TGTGCCAGTATGAACAGCCTAGCCAAAAACATTCAGTACTTC.

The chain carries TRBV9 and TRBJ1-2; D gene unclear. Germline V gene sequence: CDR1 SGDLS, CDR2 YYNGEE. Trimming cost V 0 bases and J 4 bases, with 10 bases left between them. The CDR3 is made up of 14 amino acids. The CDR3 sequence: CASSVEDRGYGYTF. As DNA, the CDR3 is TGTGCCAGCAGCGTAGAAGACCGAGGCTATGGCTACACCTTC. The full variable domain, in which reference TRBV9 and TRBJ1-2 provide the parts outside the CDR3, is DSGVTQTPKHLITATGQRVTLRCSPRSGDLSVYWYQQSLDQGLQFLIQYYNGEERAKGNILERFSAQQFPDLHSELNLSSLELGDSALYFCASSVEDRGYGYTFGSGTRLTVV.

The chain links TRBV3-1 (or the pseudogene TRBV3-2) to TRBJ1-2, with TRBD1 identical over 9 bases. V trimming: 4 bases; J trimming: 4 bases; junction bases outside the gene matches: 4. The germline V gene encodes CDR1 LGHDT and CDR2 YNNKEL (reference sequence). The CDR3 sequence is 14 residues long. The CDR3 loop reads CASSPQGALYGYTF. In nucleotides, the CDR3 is TGTGCCAGCAGCCCACAGGGGGCCCTCTATGGCTACACCTTC.

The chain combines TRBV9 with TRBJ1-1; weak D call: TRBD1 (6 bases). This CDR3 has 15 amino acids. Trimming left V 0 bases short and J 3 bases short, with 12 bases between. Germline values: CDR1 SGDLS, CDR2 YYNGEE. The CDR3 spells CASSVGSDRDTEAFF. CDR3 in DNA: TGTGCCAGCAGCGTAGGATCGGACAGAGACACTGAAGCTTTCTTT. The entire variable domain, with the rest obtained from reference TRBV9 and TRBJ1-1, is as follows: DSGVTQTPKHLITATGQRVTLRCSPRSGDLSVYWYQQSLDQGLQFLIQYYNGEERAKGNILERFSAQQFPDLHSELNLSSLELGDSALYFCASSVGSDRDTEAFFGQGTRLTVV.